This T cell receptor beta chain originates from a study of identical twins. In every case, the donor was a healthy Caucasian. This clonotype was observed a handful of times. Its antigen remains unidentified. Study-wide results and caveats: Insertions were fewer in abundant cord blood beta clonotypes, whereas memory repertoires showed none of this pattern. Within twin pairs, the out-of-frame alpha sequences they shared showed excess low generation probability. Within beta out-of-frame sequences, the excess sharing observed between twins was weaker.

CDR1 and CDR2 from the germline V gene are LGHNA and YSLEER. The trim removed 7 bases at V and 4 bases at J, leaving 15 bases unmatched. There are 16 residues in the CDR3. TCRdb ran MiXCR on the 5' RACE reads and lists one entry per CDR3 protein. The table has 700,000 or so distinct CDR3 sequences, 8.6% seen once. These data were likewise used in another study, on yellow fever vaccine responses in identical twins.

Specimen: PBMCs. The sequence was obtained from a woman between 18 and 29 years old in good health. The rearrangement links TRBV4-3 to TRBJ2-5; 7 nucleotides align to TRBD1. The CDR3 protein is CASTLDLATGSETQYF. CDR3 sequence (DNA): TGCGCCAGCACCCTGGATCTTGCGACAGGGTCAGAGACCCAGTACTTC.